A selection of T cell receptor beta chains follows, all from one sample in a study of identical twins. TCRdb passed the 5' RACE reads through MiXCR, listing each CDR3 protein once. The data hold about 530,000 distinct CDR3 sequences, with around 20% observed a single time. Another study also made use of these data, one on yellow fever vaccine responses in identical twins.

Sequenced input: CD4+ T cells sorted from blood. These receptors came from a young woman in good health. The CDR3 runs from the conserved cysteine through the conserved F or W. The order of the fields is J gene, V gene, clone size, D gene, CDR3 DNA, CDR3 protein. The D gene is left open where the match is weak. Clone size is shown for a subset of rows, as once, few, many or a class of expanded clone.

j_gene: TRBJ1-1
v_gene: TRBV9
abundance: few
d_gene: -
CDR3nt: TGTGCCAGCAGCTCAGCCCAAGTCAACACTGAAGCTTTCTTT
CDR3aa: CASSSAQVNTEAFF

j_gene: TRBJ2-5
v_gene: TRBV20-1
abundance: few
d_gene: TRBD2
CDR3nt: TGCAGTGCTAGCCCTGGACTAGCGGCCCAAGAGACCCAGTACTTC
CDR3aa: CSASPGLAAQETQYF

j_gene: TRBJ1-1
v_gene: TRBV5-6
abundance: few
d_gene: -
CDR3nt: TGTGCCAGCAGCCCCACGGACGGCCTGAACACTGAAGCTTTCTTT
CDR3aa: CASSPTDGLNTEAFF

j_gene: TRBJ2-5
v_gene: TRBV15
abundance: -
d_gene: -
CDR3nt: TGTGCCACCAGCAGAGAATTGGCGGGGCAAGAGACCCAGTACTTC
CDR3aa: CATSRELAGQETQYF

j_gene: TRBJ1-5
v_gene: TRBV27
abundance: few
d_gene: -
CDR3nt: TGTGCCAGCAGTCAAGGGGAATATCAGCCCCAGCATTTT
CDR3aa: CASSQGEYQPQHF

j_gene: TRBJ2-4
v_gene: TRBV7-9
abundance: -
d_gene: TRBD2
CDR3nt: TGTGCCAGCAGCGCTTTGGGCGGGGGAAAAAACATTCAGTACTTC
CDR3aa: CASSALGGGKNIQYF

j_gene: TRBJ2-1
v_gene: TRBV6-2/TRBV6-3
abundance: -
d_gene: -
CDR3nt: TGTGCCAGCAGTCCTCATCGCTACTCCTACAATGAGCAGTTCTTC
CDR3aa: CASSPHRYSYNEQFF

j_gene: TRBJ2-1
v_gene: TRBV2
abundance: few
d_gene: TRBD2
CDR3nt: TGTGCCAGCAAGGATAGCGGGAGGGCCAGGGAGCAGTTCTTC
CDR3aa: CASKDSGRAREQFF

j_gene: TRBJ2-3
v_gene: TRBV28
abundance: -
d_gene: -
CDR3nt: TGTGCCAGCAGTTTACTCAATAGACGAGCGGATACGCAGTATTTT
CDR3aa: CASSLLNRRADTQYF

j_gene: TRBJ2-7
v_gene: TRBV5-1
abundance: -
d_gene: TRBD1
CDR3nt: TGCGCCAGCAGCTACTCAGGGGGAGCCTACGAGCAGTACTTC
CDR3aa: CASSYSGGAYEQYF

j_gene: TRBJ2-1
v_gene: TRBV2
abundance: -
d_gene: -
CDR3nt: TGTGCCAGCAGTGAATATATACGGAATGAGCAGTTCTTC
CDR3aa: CASSEYIRNEQFF

j_gene: TRBJ2-1
v_gene: TRBV3-1
abundance: -
d_gene: TRBD2
CDR3nt: TGTGCCAGCAGCCAAGATCCCGGGACTAGCGGGAGAAATGAGCAGTTCTTC
CDR3aa: CASSQDPGTSGRNEQFF

j_gene: TRBJ2-3
v_gene: TRBV5-1
abundance: -
d_gene: TRBD2
CDR3nt: TGCGCCAGCAGTTCTCTAGCGGGGGGGCCAGATACGCAGTATTTT
CDR3aa: CASSSLAGGPDTQYF

j_gene: TRBJ1-5
v_gene: TRBV6-5
abundance: -
d_gene: -
CDR3nt: TGTGCCAGCAGTTACTCTTGGGGCGGTCGGGATCAGCCCCAGCATTTT
CDR3aa: CASSYSWGGRDQPQHF

j_gene: TRBJ1-2
v_gene: TRBV12-5
abundance: few
d_gene: -
CDR3nt: TGTGCTAGTGGTTTGACCACAGGAGCTAACTATGGCTACACCTTC
CDR3aa: CASGLTTGANYGYTF

j_gene: TRBJ2-3
v_gene: TRBV18
abundance: -
d_gene: TRBD2
CDR3nt: TGTGCCAGCTCACCACCGGGACTAGCGGGCGATACGCAGTATTTT
CDR3aa: CASSPPGLAGDTQYF

j_gene: TRBJ2-4
v_gene: TRBV5-1
abundance: few
d_gene: -
CDR3nt: TGCGCCAGCAGTCAGGAGGCAGGGCGAACCAAAAACATTCAGTACTTC
CDR3aa: CASSQEAGRTKNIQYF

j_gene: TRBJ2-1
v_gene: TRBV7-8
abundance: -
d_gene: -
CDR3nt: TGTGCCAGCAGCTCCCCGGCTTCCTCGGCGGCACTCTACAATGAGCAGTTCTTC
CDR3aa: CASSSPASSAALYNEQFF

j_gene: TRBJ1-2
v_gene: TRBV5-6
abundance: many
d_gene: -
CDR3nt: TGTGCCAGCAGGGGGTTTCACTCCTATGGCTACACCTTC
CDR3aa: CASRGFHSYGYTF

j_gene: TRBJ2-2
v_gene: TRBV20-1
abundance: -
d_gene: -
CDR3nt: TGCAGTGCTAGACAGGCCCTGAACACCGGGGAGCTGTTTTTT
CDR3aa: CSARQALNTGELFF

j_gene: TRBJ2-1
v_gene: TRBV11-1
abundance: -
d_gene: TRBD2
CDR3nt: TGTGCCAGCAGCCTAGGACTAGCGGGGCGACCGAAGTTCTTC
CDR3aa: CASSLGLAGRPKFF

j_gene: TRBJ2-7
v_gene: TRBV3-1
abundance: -
d_gene: -
CDR3nt: TGTGCCAGCAGCCAAGAAGGGACGGCGTACTACGAGCAGTACTTC
CDR3aa: CASSQEGTAYYEQYF

j_gene: TRBJ2-2
v_gene: TRBV3-1
abundance: -
d_gene: -
CDR3nt: TGTGCCAGCAGCCAAGGCTTGAGCTGTCTGAACCCCGGGGAGCTGTTTTTT
CDR3aa: CASSQGLSCLNPGELFF

j_gene: TRBJ2-3
v_gene: TRBV28
abundance: few
d_gene: TRBD2
CDR3nt: TGTGCCAGCAGTTCCGCCCGGCGGGAGATCGCAGATACGCAGTATTTT
CDR3aa: CASSSARREIADTQYF

j_gene: TRBJ2-4
v_gene: TRBV11-2
abundance: -
d_gene: -
CDR3nt: TGTGCCAGCAGCTTACGGACATTGGGGGCAGGGATCGTGTTCGGCAAAAACATTCAGTACTTC
CDR3aa: CASSLRTLGAGIVFGKNIQYF

j_gene: TRBJ2-1
v_gene: TRBV20-1
abundance: -
d_gene: -
CDR3nt: TGCAGTGCTAGGGGTAAGACAGGCTCTAAGAGGAATGAGCAGTTCTTC
CDR3aa: CSARGKTGSKRNEQFF

j_gene: TRBJ2-1
v_gene: TRBV5-1
abundance: -
d_gene: -
CDR3nt: TGCGCCAGCAGCTTGGGGACAGTAGACAATGAGCAGTTCTTC
CDR3aa: CASSLGTVDNEQFF

j_gene: TRBJ2-1
v_gene: TRBV29-1
abundance: -
d_gene: -
CDR3nt: TGCAGCGCGGGGTTGGGTGAGCAGTTCTTC
CDR3aa: CSAGLGEQFF